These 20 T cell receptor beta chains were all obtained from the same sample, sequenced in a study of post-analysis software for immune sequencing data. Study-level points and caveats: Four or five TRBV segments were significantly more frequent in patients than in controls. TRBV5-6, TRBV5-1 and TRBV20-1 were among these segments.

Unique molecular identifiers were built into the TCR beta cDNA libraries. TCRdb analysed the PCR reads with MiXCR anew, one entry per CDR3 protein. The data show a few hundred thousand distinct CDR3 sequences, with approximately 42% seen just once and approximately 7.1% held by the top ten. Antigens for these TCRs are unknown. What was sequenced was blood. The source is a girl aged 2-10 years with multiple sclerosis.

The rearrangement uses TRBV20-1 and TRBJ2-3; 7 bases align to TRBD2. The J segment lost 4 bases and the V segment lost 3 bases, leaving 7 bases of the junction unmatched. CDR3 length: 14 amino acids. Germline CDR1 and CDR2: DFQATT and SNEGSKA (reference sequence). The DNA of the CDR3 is TGCAGTGCTAGGGTAGCGGGTGGATCAGATACGCAGTATTTT. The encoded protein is CSARVAGGSDTQYF.

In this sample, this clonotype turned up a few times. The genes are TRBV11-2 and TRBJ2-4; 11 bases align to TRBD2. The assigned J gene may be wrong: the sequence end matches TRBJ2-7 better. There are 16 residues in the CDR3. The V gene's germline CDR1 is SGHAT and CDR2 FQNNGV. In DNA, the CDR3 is TGTGCCAGCAGCTTAGATGGGACTAGCGGAATCCACGAGCAGTACTTC. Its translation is CASSLDGTSGIHEQYF.

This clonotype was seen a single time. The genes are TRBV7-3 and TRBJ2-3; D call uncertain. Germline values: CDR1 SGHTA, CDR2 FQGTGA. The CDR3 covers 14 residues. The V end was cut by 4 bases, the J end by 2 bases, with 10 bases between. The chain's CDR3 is CASSSRILTDTQYF. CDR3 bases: TGTGCCAGCAGCTCCAGGATTCTCACAGATACGCAGTATTTT.

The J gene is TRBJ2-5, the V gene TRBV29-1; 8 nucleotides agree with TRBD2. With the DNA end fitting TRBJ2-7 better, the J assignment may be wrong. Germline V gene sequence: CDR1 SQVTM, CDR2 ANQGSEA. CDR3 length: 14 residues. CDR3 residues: CSVGPLSGSYEQYF. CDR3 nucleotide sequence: TGCAGCGTTGGGCCCCTCAGCGGGAGTTACGAGCAGTACTTC.

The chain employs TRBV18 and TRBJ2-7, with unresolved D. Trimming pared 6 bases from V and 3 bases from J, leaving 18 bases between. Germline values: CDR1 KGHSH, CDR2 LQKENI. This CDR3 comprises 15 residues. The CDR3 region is CASSPRGAFGYEQYF. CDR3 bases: TGTGCCAGCTCGCCCCGAGGCGCCTTTGGCTACGAGCAGTACTTC.

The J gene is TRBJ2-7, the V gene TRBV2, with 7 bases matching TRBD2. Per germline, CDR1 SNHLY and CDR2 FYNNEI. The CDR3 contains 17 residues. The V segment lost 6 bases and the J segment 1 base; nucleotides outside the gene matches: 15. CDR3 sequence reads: CASRQPGLVFVSYEQYF. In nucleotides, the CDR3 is TGTGCCAGCAGACAACCTGGACTAGTTTTCGTTTCCTACGAGCAGTACTTC.

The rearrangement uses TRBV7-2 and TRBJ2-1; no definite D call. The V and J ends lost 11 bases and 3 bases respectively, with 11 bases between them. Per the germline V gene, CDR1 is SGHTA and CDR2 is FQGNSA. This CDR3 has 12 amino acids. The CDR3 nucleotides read TGTGCCTCCTGCTCCGGCTACAATGAGCAGTTCTTC. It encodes CASCSGYNEQFF.

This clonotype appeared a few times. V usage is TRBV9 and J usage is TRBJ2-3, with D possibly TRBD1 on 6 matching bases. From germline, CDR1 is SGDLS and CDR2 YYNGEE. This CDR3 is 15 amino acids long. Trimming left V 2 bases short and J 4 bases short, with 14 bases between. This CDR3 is CASSVAPQGPDTQYF. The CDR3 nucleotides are TGTGCCAGCAGCGTCGCCCCACAGGGCCCAGATACGCAGTATTTT.

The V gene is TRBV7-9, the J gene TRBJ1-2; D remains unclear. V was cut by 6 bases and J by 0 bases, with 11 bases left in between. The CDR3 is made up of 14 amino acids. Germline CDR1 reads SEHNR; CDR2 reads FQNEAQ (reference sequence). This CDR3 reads CASSIPGANYGYTF. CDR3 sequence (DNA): TGTGCCAGCAGTATCCCCGGGGCTAACTATGGCTACACCTTC.

The CDR3 loop reads CASSLDGHPRTSAGPDTQYF. The DNA for the CDR3 is TGTGCCAGCAGCTTAGACGGACACCCTCGGACTAGCGCGGGTCCCGATACGCAGTATTTT. V and J are TRBV7-9 and TRBJ2-3; 9 bases fit TRBD2. CDR1 is SEHNR and CDR2 is FQNEAQ in the germline V gene (reference sequence). V dropped 1 base and J dropped 6; count of bases not matched to a gene: 20. This CDR3 region has 20 residues.

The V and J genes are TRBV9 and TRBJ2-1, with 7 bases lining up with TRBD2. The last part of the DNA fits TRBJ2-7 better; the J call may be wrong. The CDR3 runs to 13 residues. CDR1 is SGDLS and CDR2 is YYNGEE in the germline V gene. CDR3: CASRRLADNEQYF. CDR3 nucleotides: TGTGCCAGCAGGAGACTAGCCGACAATGAGCAGTACTTC.

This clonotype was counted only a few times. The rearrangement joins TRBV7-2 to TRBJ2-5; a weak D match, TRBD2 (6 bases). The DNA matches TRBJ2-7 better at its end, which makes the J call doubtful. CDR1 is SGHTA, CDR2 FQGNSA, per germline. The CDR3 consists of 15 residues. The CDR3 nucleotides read TGTGCCAGCAGCTTAGTTAATCGGAACGGGGGCGAGCAGTACTTC. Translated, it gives CASSLVNRNGGEQYF.

As DNA, the CDR3 is TGTGCCAGCAGCCCGTCGACAACCTCCTACGAGCAGTACTTC. It specifies CASSPSTTSYEQYF. V and J are TRBV7-9 and TRBJ2-7; no definite D call. V was pared by 5 bases and J by 0 bases, with 11 bases between. This CDR3 is 14 amino acids long. Germline loops: CDR1 SEHNR, CDR2 FQNEAQ (reference sequence).

This chain's CDR3 is CASRRGDTQYF. CDR3 sequence (DNA): TGTGCCAGCAGGCGCGGAGATACGCAGTATTTT. The chain links TRBV12-3 or TRBV12-4 to TRBJ2-3; D is uncertain. Trimming took 6 bases from V and 5 from J, leaving 6 bases between them. This CDR3 region has 11 residues.

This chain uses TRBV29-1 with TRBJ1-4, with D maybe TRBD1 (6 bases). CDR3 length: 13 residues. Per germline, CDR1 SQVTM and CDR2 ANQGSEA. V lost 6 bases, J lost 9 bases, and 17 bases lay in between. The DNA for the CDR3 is TGCAGCGTCATGGGGGCCGGTGCTCAAAAACTGTTTTTT. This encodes CSVMGAGAQKLFF.

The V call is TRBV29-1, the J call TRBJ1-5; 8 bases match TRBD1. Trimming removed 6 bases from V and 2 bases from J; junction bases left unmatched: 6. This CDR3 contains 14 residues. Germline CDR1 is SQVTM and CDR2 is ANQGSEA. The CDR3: CSVVDRGGNQPQHF. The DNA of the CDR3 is TGCAGCGTAGTTGACAGGGGCGGCAATCAGCCCCAGCATTTT.

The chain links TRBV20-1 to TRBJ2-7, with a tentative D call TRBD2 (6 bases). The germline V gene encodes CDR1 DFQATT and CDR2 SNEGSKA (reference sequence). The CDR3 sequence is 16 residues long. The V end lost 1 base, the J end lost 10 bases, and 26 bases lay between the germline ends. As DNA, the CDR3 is TGCAGTGCTAGAGCCCTTGGGGAACTAGCCGAAAACATCCAGTACTTC. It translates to CSARALGELAENIQYF.

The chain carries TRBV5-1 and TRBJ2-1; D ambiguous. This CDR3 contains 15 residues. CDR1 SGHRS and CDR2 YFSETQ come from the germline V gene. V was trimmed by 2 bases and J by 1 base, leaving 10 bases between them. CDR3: CASSFWGQSYNEQFF. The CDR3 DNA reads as TGCGCCAGCAGCTTTTGGGGTCAGTCCTACAATGAGCAGTTCTTC.

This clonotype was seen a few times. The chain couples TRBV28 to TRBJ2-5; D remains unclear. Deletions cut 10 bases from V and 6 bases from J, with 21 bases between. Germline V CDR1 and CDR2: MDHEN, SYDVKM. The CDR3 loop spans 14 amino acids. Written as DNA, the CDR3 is TGTGCCACAACGGGCCAAAAATTTTTTAAGACCCAGTACTTC. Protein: CATTGQKFFKTQYF. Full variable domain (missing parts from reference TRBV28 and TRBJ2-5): DVKVTQSSRYLVKRTGEKVFLECVQDMDHENMFWYRQDPGLGLRLIYFSYDVKMKEKGDIPEGYSVSREKKERFSLILESASTNQTSMYLCATTGQKFFKTQYFGPGTRLLVL.

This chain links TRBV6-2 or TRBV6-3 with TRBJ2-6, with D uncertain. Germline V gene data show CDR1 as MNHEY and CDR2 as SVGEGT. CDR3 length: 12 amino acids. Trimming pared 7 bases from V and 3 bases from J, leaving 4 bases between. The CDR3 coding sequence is TGTGCCAGCAAAGGTGGGGCCAACGTCCTGACTTTC. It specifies CASKGGANVLTF.